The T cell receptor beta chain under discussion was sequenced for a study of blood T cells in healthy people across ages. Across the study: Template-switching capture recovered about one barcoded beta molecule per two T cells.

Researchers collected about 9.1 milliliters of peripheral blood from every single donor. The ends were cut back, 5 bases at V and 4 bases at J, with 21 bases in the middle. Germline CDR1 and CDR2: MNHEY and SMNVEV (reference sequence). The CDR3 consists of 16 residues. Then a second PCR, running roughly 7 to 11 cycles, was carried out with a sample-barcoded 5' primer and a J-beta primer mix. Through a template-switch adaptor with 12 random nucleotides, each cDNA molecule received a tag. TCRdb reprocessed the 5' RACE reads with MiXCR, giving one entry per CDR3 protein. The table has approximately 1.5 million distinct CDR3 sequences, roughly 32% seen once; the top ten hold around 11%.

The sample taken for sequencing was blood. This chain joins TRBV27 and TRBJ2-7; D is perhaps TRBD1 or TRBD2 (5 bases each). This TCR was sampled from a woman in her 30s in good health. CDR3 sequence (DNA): TGTGCCAGCAGTCCGACGGGGCTTTTGTCACTATACGAGCAGTACTTC. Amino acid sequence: CASSPTGLLSLYEQYF.